Only a few counts were recorded for the clone carrying this T cell receptor (beta chain). Per the original data handling: Reference gene primer amplification in the assay estimated nucleated cell counts. Profiled with immunoSEQ multiplex PCR; TCRdb holds only in-frame clones, not every one. V and J calls and clone size follow that table, whereas D and trimming were derived from the DNA. The sample lists a few hundred thousand clones, approximately 90% occurring once. Patients of the Seattle cohort, enrolled during active infection, were followed longitudinally. The CDR3 spans 15 residues. Germline V gene lookup returns CDR1 SGHDT and CDR2 YYEEEE. Unmatched junction bases numbered 15, after V lost 4 bases and J lost 10 bases. The source of the sample is a study of blood T cell repertoires in COVID-19. At the level of the study: Acute and convalescent COVID-19 specimens originated in the United States, Italy and Spain. Sample material is recorded as cDNA or gDNA derived from T cells, B-cell-depleted T cells, or PBMCs.

This rearrangement joins TRBV5-6 to TRBJ1-1; 8 bases fit TRBD1. The sample consisted of peripheral blood. This TCR was sampled from a woman aged 25 to 45 with COVID-19, enrolled during active disease. CDR3 nucleotide sequence: TGTGCCAGCAGCACGACAGGGGCGGGAACCCCGGGAGCTTTCTTT. It encodes CASSTTGAGTPGAFF.